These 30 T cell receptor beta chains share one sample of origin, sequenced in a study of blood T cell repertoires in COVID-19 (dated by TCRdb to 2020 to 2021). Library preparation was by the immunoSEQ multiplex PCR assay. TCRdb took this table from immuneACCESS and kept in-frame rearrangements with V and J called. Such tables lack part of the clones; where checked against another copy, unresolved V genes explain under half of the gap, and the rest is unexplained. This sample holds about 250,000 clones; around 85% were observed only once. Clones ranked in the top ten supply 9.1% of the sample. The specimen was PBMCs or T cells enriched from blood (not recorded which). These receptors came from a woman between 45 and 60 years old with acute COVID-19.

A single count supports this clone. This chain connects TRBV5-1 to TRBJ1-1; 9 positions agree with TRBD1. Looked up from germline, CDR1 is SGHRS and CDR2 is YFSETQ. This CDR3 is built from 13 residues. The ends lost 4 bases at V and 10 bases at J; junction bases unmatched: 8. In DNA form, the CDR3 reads TGCGCCAGCAGCCCGGGGGACAGGGTAGGAGCTTTCTTT. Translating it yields CASSPGDRVGAFF. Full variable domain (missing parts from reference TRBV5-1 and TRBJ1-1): KAGVTQTPRYLIKTRGQQVTLSCSPISGHRSVSWYQQTPGQGLQFLFEYFSETQRNKGNFPGRFSGRQFSNSRSEMNVSTLELGDSALYLCASSPGDRVGAFFGQGTRLTVV.

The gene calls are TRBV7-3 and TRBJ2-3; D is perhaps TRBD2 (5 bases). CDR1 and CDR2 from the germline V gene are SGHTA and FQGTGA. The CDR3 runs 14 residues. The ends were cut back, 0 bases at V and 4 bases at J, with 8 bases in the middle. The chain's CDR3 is CASSLTFGADTQYF. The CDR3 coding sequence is TGTGCCAGCAGCTTAACGTTCGGGGCAGATACGCAGTATTTT.

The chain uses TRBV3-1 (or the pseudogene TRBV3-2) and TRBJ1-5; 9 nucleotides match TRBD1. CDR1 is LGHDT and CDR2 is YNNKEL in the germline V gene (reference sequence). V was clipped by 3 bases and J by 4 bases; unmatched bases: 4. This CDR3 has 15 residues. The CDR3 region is CASSHGTGNNQPQHF. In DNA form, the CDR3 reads TGTGCCAGCAGCCATGGGACAGGGAATAATCAGCCCCAGCATTTT.

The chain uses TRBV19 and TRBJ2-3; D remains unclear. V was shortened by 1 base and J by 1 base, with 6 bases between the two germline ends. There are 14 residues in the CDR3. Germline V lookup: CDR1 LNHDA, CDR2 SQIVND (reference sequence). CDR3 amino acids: CASSIVSGTDTQYF. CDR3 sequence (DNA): TGTGCCAGTAGTATAGTCAGCGGCACAGATACGCAGTATTTT.

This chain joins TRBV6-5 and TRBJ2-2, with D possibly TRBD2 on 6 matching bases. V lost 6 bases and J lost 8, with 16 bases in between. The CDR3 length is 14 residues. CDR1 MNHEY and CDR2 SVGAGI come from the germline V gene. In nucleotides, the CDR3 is TGTGCCAGCAGCCGGGACTCTGGTCTTGGGGAGCTGTTTTTT. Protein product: CASSRDSGLGELFF.

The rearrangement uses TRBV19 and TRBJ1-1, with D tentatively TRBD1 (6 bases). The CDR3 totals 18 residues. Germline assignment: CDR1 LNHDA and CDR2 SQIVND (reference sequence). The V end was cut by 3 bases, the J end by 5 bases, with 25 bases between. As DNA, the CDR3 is TGTGCCAGTAGTATCCGACCCGGGTCCGCAGGGGTAGGTACTGAAGCTTTCTTT. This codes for CASSIRPGSAGVGTEAFF.

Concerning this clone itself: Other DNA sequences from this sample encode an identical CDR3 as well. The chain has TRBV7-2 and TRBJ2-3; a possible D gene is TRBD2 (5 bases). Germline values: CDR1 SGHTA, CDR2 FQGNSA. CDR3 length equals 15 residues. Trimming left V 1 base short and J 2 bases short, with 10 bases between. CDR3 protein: CASSLVRGPTDTQYF. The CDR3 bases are TGTGCCAGCAGCTTAGTCCGGGGTCCCACAGATACGCAGTATTTT.

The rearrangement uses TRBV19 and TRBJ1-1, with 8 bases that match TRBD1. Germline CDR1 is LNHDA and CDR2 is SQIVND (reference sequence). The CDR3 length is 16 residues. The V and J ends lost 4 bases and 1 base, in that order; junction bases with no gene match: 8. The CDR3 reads CASSTRWTGRNTEAFF. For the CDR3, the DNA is TGTGCCAGTAGTACCCGATGGACAGGGAGGAACACTGAAGCTTTCTTT.

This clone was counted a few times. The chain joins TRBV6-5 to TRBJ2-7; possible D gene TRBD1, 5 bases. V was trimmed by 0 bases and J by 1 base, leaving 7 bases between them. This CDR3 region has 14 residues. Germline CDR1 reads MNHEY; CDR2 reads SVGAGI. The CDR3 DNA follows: TGTGCCAGCAGTTACTCTCAGGGTTCCTACGAGCAGTACTTC. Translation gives CASSYSQGSYEQYF.

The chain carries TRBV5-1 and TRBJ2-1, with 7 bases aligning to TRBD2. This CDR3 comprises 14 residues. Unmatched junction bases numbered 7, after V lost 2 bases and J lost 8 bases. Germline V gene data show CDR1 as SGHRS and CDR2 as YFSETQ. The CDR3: CASSLAGPGDEQFF. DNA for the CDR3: TGCGCCAGCAGCTTAGCGGGGCCGGGCGATGAGCAGTTCTTC.

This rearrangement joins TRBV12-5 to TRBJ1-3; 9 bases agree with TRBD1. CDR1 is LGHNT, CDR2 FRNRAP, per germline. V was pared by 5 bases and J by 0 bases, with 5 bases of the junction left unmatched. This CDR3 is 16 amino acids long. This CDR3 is CASGIGQGTSGNTIYF. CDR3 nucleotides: TGTGCTAGTGGTATTGGACAGGGGACCTCTGGAAACACCATATATTTT.

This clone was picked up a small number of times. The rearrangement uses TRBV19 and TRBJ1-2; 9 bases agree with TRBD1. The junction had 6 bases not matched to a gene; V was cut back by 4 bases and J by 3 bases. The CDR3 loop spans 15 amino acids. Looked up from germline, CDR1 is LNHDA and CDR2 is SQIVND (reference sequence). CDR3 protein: CASSSPRTGDYGYTF. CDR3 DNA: TGTGCCAGTAGTAGCCCTCGGACAGGGGACTATGGCTACACCTTC. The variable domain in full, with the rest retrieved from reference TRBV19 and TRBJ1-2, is DGGITQSPKYLFRKEGQNVTLSCEQNLNHDAMYWYRQDPGQGLRLIYYSQIVNDFQKGDIAEGYSVSREKKESFPLTVTSAQKNPTAFYLCASSSPRTGDYGYTFGSGTRLTVV.

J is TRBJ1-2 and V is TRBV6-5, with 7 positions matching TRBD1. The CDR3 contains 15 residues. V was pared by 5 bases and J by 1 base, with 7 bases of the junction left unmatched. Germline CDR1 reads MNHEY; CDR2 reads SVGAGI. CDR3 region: CASSTTGWDNYGYTF. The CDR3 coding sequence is TGTGCCAGCAGTACGACAGGGTGGGATAACTATGGCTACACCTTC.

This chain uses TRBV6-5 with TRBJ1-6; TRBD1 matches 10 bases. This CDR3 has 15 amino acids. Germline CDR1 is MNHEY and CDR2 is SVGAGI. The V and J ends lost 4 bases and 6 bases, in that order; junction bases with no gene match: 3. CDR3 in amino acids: CASSSTGGSNSPLHF. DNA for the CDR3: TGTGCCAGCAGTTCGACAGGGGGCTCTAATTCACCCCTCCACTTT.

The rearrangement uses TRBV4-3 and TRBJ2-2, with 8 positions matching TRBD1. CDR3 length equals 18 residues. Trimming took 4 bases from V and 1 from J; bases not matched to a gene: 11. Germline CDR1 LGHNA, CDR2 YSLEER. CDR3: CASSLFLLGQVNTGELFF. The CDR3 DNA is TGCGCCAGCAGCCTCTTTCTCCTGGGACAGGTGAACACCGGGGAGCTGTTTTTT.

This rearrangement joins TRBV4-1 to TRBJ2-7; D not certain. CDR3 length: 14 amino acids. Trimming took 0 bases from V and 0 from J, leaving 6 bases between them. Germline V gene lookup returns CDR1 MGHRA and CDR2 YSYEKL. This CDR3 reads CASSQEVSSYEQYF. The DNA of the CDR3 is TGCGCCAGCAGCCAAGAAGTCAGCTCCTACGAGCAGTACTTC.

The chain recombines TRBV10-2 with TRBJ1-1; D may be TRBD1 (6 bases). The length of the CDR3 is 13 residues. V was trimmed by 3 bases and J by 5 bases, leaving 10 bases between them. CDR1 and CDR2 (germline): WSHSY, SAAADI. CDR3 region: CASSDGGLTEAFF. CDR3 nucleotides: TGCGCCAGCAGTGACGGGGGGCTGACTGAAGCTTTCTTT.

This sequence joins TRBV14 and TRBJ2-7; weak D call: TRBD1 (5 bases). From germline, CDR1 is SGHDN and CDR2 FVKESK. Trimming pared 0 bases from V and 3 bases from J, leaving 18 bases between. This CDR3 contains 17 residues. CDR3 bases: TGTGCCAGCAGCCAAGATCACCTACGAAAGACAGACTACGAGCAGTACTTC. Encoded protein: CASSQDHLRKTDYEQYF.

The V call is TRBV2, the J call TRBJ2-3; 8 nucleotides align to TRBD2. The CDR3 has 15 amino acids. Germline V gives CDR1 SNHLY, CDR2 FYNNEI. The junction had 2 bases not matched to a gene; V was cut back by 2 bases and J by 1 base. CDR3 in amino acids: CASSERRGGTDTQYF. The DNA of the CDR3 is TGTGCCAGCAGTGAAAGGCGGGGGGGCACAGATACGCAGTATTTT.

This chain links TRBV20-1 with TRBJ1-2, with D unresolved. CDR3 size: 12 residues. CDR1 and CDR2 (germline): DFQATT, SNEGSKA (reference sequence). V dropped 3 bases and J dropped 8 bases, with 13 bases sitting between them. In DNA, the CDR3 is TGCAGTGCTAGTCGTCCCCAGGCAGGCTACACCTTC. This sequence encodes CSASRPQAGYTF.

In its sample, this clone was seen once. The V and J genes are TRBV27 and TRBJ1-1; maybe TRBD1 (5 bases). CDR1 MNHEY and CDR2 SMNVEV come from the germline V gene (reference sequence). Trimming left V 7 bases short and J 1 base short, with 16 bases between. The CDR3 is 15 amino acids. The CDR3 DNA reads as TGTGCCAGCATCCCGGCGTCTCAGGGGAACACTGAAGCTTTCTTT. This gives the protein CASIPASQGNTEAFF.

The CDR3 loop is CASRGGDFHGYTF. The CDR3 coding sequence is TGTGCCAGCAGGGGTGGGGACTTCCATGGCTACACCTTC. The rearrangement joins TRBV25-1 to TRBJ1-2; D may be TRBD1 (5 bases). The CDR3 loop spans 13 amino acids. Per germline, CDR1 MGHDK and CDR2 SYGVNS. V lost 6 bases, J lost 6 bases, and 14 bases lay in between.

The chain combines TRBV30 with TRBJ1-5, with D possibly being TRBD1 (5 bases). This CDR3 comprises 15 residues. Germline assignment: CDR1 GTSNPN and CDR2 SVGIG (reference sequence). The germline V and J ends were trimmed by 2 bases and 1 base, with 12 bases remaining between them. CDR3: CAWSINRQSNQPQHF. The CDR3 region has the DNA TGTGCCTGGAGTATTAACCGACAGAGCAATCAGCCCCAGCATTTT.

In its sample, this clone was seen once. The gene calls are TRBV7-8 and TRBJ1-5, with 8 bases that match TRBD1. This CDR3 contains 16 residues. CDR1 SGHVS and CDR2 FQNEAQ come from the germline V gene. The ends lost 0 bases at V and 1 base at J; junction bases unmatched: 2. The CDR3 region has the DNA TGTGCCAGCAGCTTAGCCCGGGACAGGAGCAATCAGCCCCAGCATTTT. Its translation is CASSLARDRSNQPQHF.

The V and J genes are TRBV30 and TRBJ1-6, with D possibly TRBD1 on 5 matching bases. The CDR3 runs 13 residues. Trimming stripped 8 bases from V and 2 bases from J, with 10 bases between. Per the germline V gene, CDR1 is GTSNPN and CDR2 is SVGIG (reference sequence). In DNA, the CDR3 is TGTGCCCGGGGGAGTACCTATAATTCACCCCTCCACTTT. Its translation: CARGSTYNSPLHF.

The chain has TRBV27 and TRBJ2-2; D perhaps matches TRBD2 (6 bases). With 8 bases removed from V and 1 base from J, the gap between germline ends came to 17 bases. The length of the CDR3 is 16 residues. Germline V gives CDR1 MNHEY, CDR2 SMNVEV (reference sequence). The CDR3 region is CASRLGLAKNTGELFF. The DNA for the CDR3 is TGTGCCAGCCGACTTGGGCTAGCGAAGAACACCGGGGAGCTGTTTTTT.

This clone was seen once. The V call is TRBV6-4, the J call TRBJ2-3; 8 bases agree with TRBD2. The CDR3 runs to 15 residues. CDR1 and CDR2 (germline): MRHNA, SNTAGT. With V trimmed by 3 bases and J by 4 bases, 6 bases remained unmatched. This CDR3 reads CASSEAAGGPDTQYF. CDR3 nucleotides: TGTGCCAGCAGTGAAGCGGCGGGGGGCCCAGATACGCAGTATTTT.

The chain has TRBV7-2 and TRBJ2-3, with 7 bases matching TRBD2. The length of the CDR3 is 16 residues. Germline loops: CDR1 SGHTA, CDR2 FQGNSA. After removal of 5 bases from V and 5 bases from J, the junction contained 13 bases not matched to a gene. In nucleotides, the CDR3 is TGTGCCAGCAGCCTCGAGAGGCGGGGGATTAGAGATACGCAGTATTTT. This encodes CASSLERRGIRDTQYF.

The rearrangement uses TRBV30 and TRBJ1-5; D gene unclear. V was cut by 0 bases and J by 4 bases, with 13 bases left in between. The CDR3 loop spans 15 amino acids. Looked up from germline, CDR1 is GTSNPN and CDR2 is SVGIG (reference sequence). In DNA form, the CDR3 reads TGTGCCTGGAGTGTGGCTGGCGGTGCAAATCAGCCCCAGCATTTT. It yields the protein CAWSVAGGANQPQHF.

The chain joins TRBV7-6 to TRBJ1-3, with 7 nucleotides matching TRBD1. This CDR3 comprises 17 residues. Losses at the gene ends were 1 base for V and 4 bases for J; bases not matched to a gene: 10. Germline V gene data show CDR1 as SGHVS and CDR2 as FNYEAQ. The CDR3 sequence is CASSLVGQGVSGNTIYF. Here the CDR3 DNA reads TGTGCCAGCAGCTTAGTTGGCCAGGGGGTTTCAGGAAACACCATATATTTT. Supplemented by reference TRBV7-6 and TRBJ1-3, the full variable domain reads GAGVSQSPRYKVTKRGQDVALRCDPISGHVSLYWYRQALGQGPEFLTYFNYEAQQDKSGLPNDRFSAERPEGSISTLTIQRTEQRDSAMYRCASSLVGQGVSGNTIYFGEGSWLTVV.